The rows below give T cell receptor beta chains drawn from one sample of a study of shared clonotypes between healthy human individuals. This table comes from immunoSEQ multiplex PCR, and its TCRdb copy is limited to in-frame clones, with some not included. The sample has about 530,000 clones, over 60% seen once; the top ten hold approximately 13%. The specimen was PBMCs. These receptors were obtained from a woman aged 40-49 years in good health. Some clones in this sample may be carry-over from other donors' samples. Each CDR3 is given with its conserved first and last residue. D genes are given only for firm matches. The size field is filled for only some rows; it gives once, few, many or a size class.

.,TRBJ2-7,TRBD2,TRBV5-4,CASSSGTSGYEQYF,TGTGCCAGCAGCTCCGGGACTAGCGGCTACGAGCAGTACTTC
.,TRBJ2-5,.,TRBV28,CASRSELGQQYF,TGTGCCAGCAGATCGGAGCTTGGACAGCAGTACTTC
.,TRBJ2-2,TRBD2,TRBV5-4,CASRPEGLAATGELFF,TGTGCCAGCCGCCCTGAGGGACTAGCGGCCACCGGGGAGCTGTTTTTT
many,TRBJ2-7,.,TRBV7-2,CASSLRGSYEQYF,TGTGCCAGCAGCCTCCGGGGCTCCTACGAGCAGTACTTC
.,TRBJ2-1,.,TRBV29-1,CSVDGDWHEQFF,TGCAGCGTTGACGGGGACTGGCATGAGCAGTTCTTC
.,TRBJ1-4,.,TRBV29-1,CSVGRGGSEKLFF,TGCAGCGTTGGCAGGGGTGGAAGTGAAAAACTGTTTTTT
.,TRBJ1-2,.,TRBV5-1,CASSLSGGPANYGYTF,TGCGCCAGCAGCTTGAGTGGGGGGCCGGCTAACTATGGCTACACCTTC
.,TRBJ2-1,TRBD2,TRBV15,CATSRGGSGAYNEQFF,TGTGCCACCAGCAGAGGGGGTAGCGGGGCCTACAATGAGCAGTTCTTC
.,TRBJ2-1,.,TRBV5-1,CASSLVWGPNEQFF,TGCGCCAGCAGCTTGGTTTGGGGGCCTAATGAGCAGTTCTTC
.,TRBJ2-3,.,TRBV7-3,CASSLMSTDTQYF,TGTGCCAGCAGCTTAATGAGCACAGATACGCAGTATTTT
.,TRBJ1-4,TRBD1,TRBV30,CAWGPGQGHEKLFF,TGTGCCTGGGGCCCGGGACAGGGTCATGAAAAACTGTTTTTT
.,TRBJ2-7,.,TRBV5-6,CASSLSRNVIYEQYF,TGTGCCAGCAGCTTATCCAGAAATGTTATCTACGAGCAGTACTTC
once,TRBJ2-7,TRBD2,TRBV4-2,CASSQDQGGRSEQYF,TGTGCCAGCAGCCAAGATCAGGGCGGGAGGAGCGAGCAGTACTTC
.,TRBJ2-1,TRBD2,TRBV6-6,CASSYDLAGNNEQFF,TGTGCCAGCAGTTACGATCTAGCGGGGAACAATGAGCAGTTCTTC
few,TRBJ2-7,TRBD1,TRBV19,CASSIRTGNYEQYF,TGTGCCAGTAGTATCCGGACAGGGAATTACGAGCAGTACTTC
.,TRBJ2-7,.,TRBV18,CASSPPRVQPRTERYEQYF,TGTGCCAGCTCACCACCTCGAGTCCAACCGAGGACGGAAAGGTACGAGCAGTACTTC
.,TRBJ2-7,TRBD1,TRBV9,CASSVGTGNYEQYF,TGTGCCAGCAGCGTAGGGACAGGGAACTACGAGCAGTACTTC
few,TRBJ1-2,.,TRBV28,CASSFPGGGYGYTF,TGTGCCAGCAGTTTTCCGGGAGGGGGCTATGGCTACACCTTC
many,TRBJ2-4,TRBD2,TRBV11-2,CASSSPGLAGAKNIQYF,TGTGCCAGCAGCTCGCCGGGACTAGCGGGAGCCAAAAACATTCAGTACTTC
.,TRBJ2-5,.,TRBV5-6,CASSTGTPLRAQYF,TGTGCCAGCAGTACCGGGACACCGCTGAGGGCCCAGTACTTC
.,TRBJ1-2,.,TRBV5-4,CASTRRGGQSGYTF,TGTGCCAGCACCCGGAGGGGGGGACAATCTGGCTACACCTTC
.,TRBJ2-6,.,TRBV5-1,CASTSQGGAGANVLTF,TGCGCCAGTACCTCACAGGGGGGGGCTGGGGCCAACGTCCTGACTTTC
.,TRBJ2-7,TRBD2,TRBV13,CASSFNPGLGTYEQYF,TGTGCCAGCAGCTTTAACCCGGGACTAGGGACCTACGAGCAGTACTTC
.,TRBJ2-7,TRBD2,TRBV7-2,CASSLEGTSGSYEQYF,TGTGCCAGCAGCTTAGAAGGGACTAGCGGGAGCTACGAGCAGTACTTC
once,TRBJ2-3,.,TRBV7-8,CASSPVTGKTDTQYF,TGTGCCAGCAGCCCCGTAACAGGGAAGACAGATACGCAGTATTTT
.,TRBJ2-1,.,TRBV10-3,CAISERASGLYNEQFF,TGTGCCATCAGTGAACGGGCGAGCGGGCTCTACAATGAGCAGTTCTTC
.,TRBJ1-4,.,TRBV2,CASTGAPTNEKLFF,TGTGCCAGCACAGGGGCCCCAACTAATGAAAAACTGTTTTTT
many,TRBJ1-4,.,TRBV7-2,CASSGGNNEKLFF,TGTGCCAGCAGCGGAGGGAATAATGAAAAACTGTTTTTT
.,TRBJ2-7,TRBD1,TRBV7-9,CASSSSGRGTGGYEQYF,TGTGCCAGCAGCTCCTCCGGCCGCGGGACAGGGGGCTACGAGCAGTACTTC
.,TRBJ2-1,TRBD1,TRBV7-9,CASSPGQGADNEQFF,TGTGCCAGCAGCCCCGGACAGGGGGCGGACAATGAGCAGTTCTTC
.,TRBJ1-4,TRBD1,TRBV11-2,CASRRGTDMKLFF,TGTGCCAGCAGGCGCGGGACAGACATGAAACTGTTTTTT
.,TRBJ1-3,.,TRBV11-2,CASSLDTGTRSGNTIYF,TGTGCCAGCAGCTTAGACACAGGGACCCGCTCTGGAAACACCATATATTTT
.,TRBJ2-5,.,TRBV7-2,CASSLGTIPETQYF,TGTGCCAGCAGCTTAGGAACTATTCCCGAGACCCAGTACTTC
.,TRBJ2-1,.,TRBV5-6,CASSLLGGSSYNEQFF,TGTGCCAGCAGCTTGTTAGGGGGTAGCTCCTACAATGAGCAGTTCTTC
.,TRBJ2-5,.,TRBV30,CAFRGVQYF,TGTGCCTTCCGTGGTGTGCAGTACTTC
.,TRBJ1-2,.,TRBV28,CASREGYGYTF,TGTGCCAGCCGAGAGGGATATGGCTACACCTTC
.,TRBJ2-7,.,TRBV27,CASSFVRLEQYF,TGTGCCAGCAGTTTTGTCAGACTCGAGCAGTACTTC
once,TRBJ2-3,TRBD2,TRBV5-1,CASSLEGGRIDTQYF,TGCGCCAGCAGCTTGGAGGGCGGGAGGATAGATACGCAGTATTTT
.,TRBJ1-1,.,TRBV18,CASSPPSLRPPEAFF,TGTGCCAGCTCACCACCGTCTCTCCGGCCCCCTGAAGCTTTCTTT
once,TRBJ2-7,TRBD1,TRBV6-5,CASSNHRGEQYF,TGTGCCAGCAGCAACCACAGGGGCGAGCAGTACTTC
once,TRBJ1-4,.,TRBV9,CASSSGVTNEKLFF,TGTGCCAGCTCCTCAGGCGTCACTAATGAAAAACTGTTTTTT
.,TRBJ1-1,.,TRBV7-9,CASSLDGGGGTEAFF,TGTGCCAGCAGCTTAGATGGGGGCGGTGGCACTGAAGCTTTCTTT
.,TRBJ2-5,TRBD2,TRBV29-1,CSAPAWAGVGETQYF,TGCAGCGCCCCGGCCTGGGCGGGAGTGGGAGAGACCCAGTACTTC
.,TRBJ2-1,.,TRBV15,CATSWDLTYNEQFF,TGTGCCACCAGCTGGGACCTAACCTACAATGAGCAGTTCTTC
.,TRBJ2-1,TRBD1,TRBV28,CASSFPGTGRNEQFF,TGTGCCAGCAGTTTCCCGGGGACAGGGCGCAATGAGCAGTTCTTC
.,TRBJ2-5,.,TRBV15,CATSRDRVRETQYF,TGTGCCACCAGCAGAGATAGGGTTAGGGAGACCCAGTACTTC
.,TRBJ2-7,TRBD1,TRBV19,CASSVRDRVNEQYF,TGTGCCAGTAGTGTCCGGGACAGGGTTAACGAGCAGTACTTC
few,TRBJ2-1,.,TRBV5-1,CASSLGEVSYNEQFF,TGCGCCAGCAGCCTTGGAGAGGTTTCCTACAATGAGCAGTTCTTC
.,TRBJ2-1,.,TRBV5-6,CASSWPRRRGLSYNEQFF,TGTGCCAGCAGCTGGCCTCGTAGGCGGGGCCTCTCCTACAATGAGCAGTTCTTC
.,TRBJ1-3,TRBD1,TRBV5-1,CASSLGTGAGNTIYF,TGCGCCAGCAGCTTGGGAACAGGGGCTGGAAACACCATATATTTT
.,TRBJ2-6,.,TRBV2,CASSATIGANVLTF,TGTGCCAGCAGTGCAACGATAGGGGCCAACGTCCTGACTTTC